The 10 T cell receptor beta chains listed next were all sequenced from one sample in a study of blood T cell repertoires in COVID-19. Assay used: immunoSEQ multiplex PCR; TCRdb lists only in-frame clones, some missing. The profile covers some 16,000 clones, with around 89% appearing a single time and 9% to 12% taken by the ten largest. The material sequenced was peripheral blood. The receptors here all came from an elderly man with acute or convalescent COVID-19.

Here the CDR3 reads CASSAEPSPGANVLTF. In nucleotides, the CDR3 is TGTGCCAGCAGCGCCGAGCCCTCCCCCGGGGCCAACGTCCTGACTTTC. The chain links TRBV9 to TRBJ2-6, with unresolved D. This CDR3 has 16 residues. Germline V gives CDR1 SGDLS, CDR2 YYNGEE. Trimming took 3 bases from V and 4 from J, leaving 14 bases between them.

The chain carries TRBV3-1 (or the pseudogene TRBV3-2) and TRBJ2-3; 9 nucleotides agree with TRBD1. The CDR3 sequence is 16 residues long. Per the germline V gene, CDR1 is LGHDT and CDR2 is YNNKEL (reference sequence). V was pared by 4 bases and J by 2 bases, with 7 bases of the junction left unmatched. For the CDR3, the DNA is TGTGCCAGCAGCCTGTCCGGGACAGGGATCACAGATACGCAGTATTTT. Translation gives CASSLSGTGITDTQYF.

The gene calls are TRBV6-5 and TRBJ1-6; a weak D match, TRBD1 (5 bases). Germline V gene sequence: CDR1 MNHEY, CDR2 SVGAGI. The CDR3 spans 13 residues. V was shortened by 7 bases and J by 10 bases, with 14 bases between the two germline ends. The CDR3 nucleotides read TGTGCCAGCACCCTCGGGGGGGAGTCACCCCTCCACTTT. The encoded protein is CASTLGGESPLHF.

The CDR3 region has the DNA TGTGCCAGCAGGGGGCCCCCGGGACTAGCGTCACCCCGGAACTCCTACGAGCAGTACTTC. Translation gives CASRGPPGLASPRNSYEQYF. The chain combines TRBV13 with TRBJ2-7; 10 bases agree with TRBD2. The germline gives CDR1 PRHDT, CDR2 FYEKMQ (reference sequence). CDR3 length: 20 residues. V dropped 6 bases and J dropped 0; count of bases not matched to a gene: 20.

V gene TRBV6-1 combines with J gene TRBJ2-1, with TRBD2 as a possible D gene (5 bases). The germline V gene has CDR1 MNHNS and CDR2 SASEGT. V lost 11 bases and J 8 bases, leaving 7 bases between the germline ends. CDR3 length: 9 residues. The CDR3, as DNA: TGTGCCGCCGGGGATGAGCAGTTCTTC. Its translation: CAAGDEQFF.

The chain recombines TRBV6-5 with TRBJ2-2; a weak D match, TRBD2 (7 bases). The germline V gene encodes CDR1 MNHEY and CDR2 SVGAGI. This CDR3 has 14 amino acids. V was cut by 7 bases and J by 4 bases, with 13 bases left in between. The CDR3: CASTVGGATGELFF. For the CDR3, the DNA is TGTGCCAGCACTGTGGGGGGGGCCACCGGGGAGCTGTTTTTT.

The CDR3 DNA sequence: TGTGCCAGTAGTATAAGCGACAGGACTTTGAACGCCAAAAACATTCAGTACTTC. The encoded protein is CASSISDRTLNAKNIQYF. The chain combines TRBV19 with TRBJ2-4; possible D gene TRBD1, 6 bases. CDR1 is LNHDA and CDR2 is SQIVND in the germline V gene (reference sequence). There are 18 residues in the CDR3. V lost 2 bases to trimming and J lost 1 base, with 18 bases between them.

V gene TRBV29-1 combines with J gene TRBJ1-3; D ambiguous. The ends were cut back, 4 bases at V and 1 base at J, with 5 bases in the middle. The CDR3 runs 12 residues. CDR1 is SQVTM, CDR2 ANQGSEA, per germline. CDR3 coding DNA: TGCAGCGTTGCTGAGTCTGGAAACACCATATATTTT. Translation: CSVAESGNTIYF. The whole variable domain, filled in from reference TRBV29-1 and TRBJ1-3, reads SAVISQKPSRDICQRGTSLTIQCQVDSQVTMMFWYRQQPGQSLTLIATANQGSEATYESGFVIDKFPISRPNLTFSTLTVSNMSPEDSSIYLCSVAESGNTIYFGEGSWLTVV.

The chain couples TRBV5-4 to TRBJ2-7; 11 bases fit TRBD1. V shed 0 bases and J 3 bases; nucleotides not matched to a gene: 2. This CDR3 comprises 15 residues. Germline lookup yields CDR1 SGHNT and CDR2 YYREEE (reference sequence). The CDR3 protein is CASSLAGTGGYEQYF. In DNA, the CDR3 is TGTGCCAGCAGCTTGGCCGGGACAGGGGGCTACGAGCAGTACTTC.

The chain carries TRBV5-1 and TRBJ1-2, with D maybe TRBD1 (5 bases). The germline CDR1 and CDR2 sequences are SGHRS and YFSETQ. This CDR3 has 14 residues. The ends were cut back, 0 bases at V and 4 bases at J, with 10 bases in the middle. CDR3 nucleotides: TGCGCCAGCAGCTTGGAGGGGCACGGCTATGGCTACACCTTC. The encoded protein is CASSLEGHGYGYTF.